This TCR beta chain was retrieved from a study of blood T cell repertoires in COVID-19. Study background: PBMCs, B-cell-depleted T cells, or T cells were the source of the cDNA or gDNA that made up the material.

Trimming at V came to 6 bases and at J to 5 bases, leaving 6 bases not matched to a gene. The germline CDR1 and CDR2 sequences are MDHEN and SYDVKM. The CDR3 covers 13 residues. Per the authors' pipeline: Estimation of nucleated cell counts was performed using reference gene primer amplification. Generated by immunoSEQ multiplex PCR, the TCRdb table keeps only in-frame clones and is missing some. V and J calls plus clone size are reproduced from that table; the DNA served to infer D and trimming. Of 55,000 to 80,000 clones in the sample, roughly 81% were seen once. The chain links TRBV28 to TRBJ2-5; TRBD2 agrees at 7 bases. The sequence came from a human donor in a cohort sampled during active COVID-19. The sequenced sample was peripheral blood. The CDR3 DNA follows: TGTGCCAGCAGCGACTGGGGGGGTGAGACCCAGTACTTC. This sequence encodes CASSDWGGETQYF. Variable domain in full (rest from reference TRBV28 and TRBJ2-5): DVKVTQSSRYLVKRTGEKVFLECVQDMDHENMFWYRQDPGLGLRLIYFSYDVKMKEKGDIPEGYSVSREKKERFSLILESASTNQTSMYLCASSDWGGETQYFGPGTRLLVL.